Listed here is a single T cell receptor (beta chain). Its antigen is unidentified. Compared with germline, one end of the junction differs, possibly owing to a read error. The time point denotes: persistent/refractory GD, antithyroid drugs over 5 years with positive TRAb. The TCR library was made from RNA extracted from PBMCs. This sample was taken from a study of regulatory T cells in long-lasting Graves disease. Looking at the study overall: Over 5 years of antithyroid drugs plus positive TSH receptor antibodies defined persistent Graves' disease.

Points from the study as a whole: Gene preferences differed: TRBV28, TRBJ1-2, TRBJ2-5 in persistent cases.

CDR3-region Arm-PCR and iRepertoire HTBI primers produced the TCR beta libraries. TCRdb fed the multiplex PCR reads into MiXCR, producing one record per CDR3 protein. The data show around 510,000 distinct CDR3 sequences, less than 25% seen once. The CDR3 runs 15 residues. This TCR was recovered from a female donor with Graves disease. The source material was peripheral blood mononuclear cells (PBMCs), sampled when the disease was refractory, from a patient treated with antithyroid drugs. The chain joins TRBV12-3 or TRBV12-4 to TRBJ1-3; D ambiguous. As DNA, the CDR3 is TGTGCCAACAGTCGAACGGACCAATCTGGAAACACCATATATTTT. Its translation is CANSRTDQSGNTIYF.